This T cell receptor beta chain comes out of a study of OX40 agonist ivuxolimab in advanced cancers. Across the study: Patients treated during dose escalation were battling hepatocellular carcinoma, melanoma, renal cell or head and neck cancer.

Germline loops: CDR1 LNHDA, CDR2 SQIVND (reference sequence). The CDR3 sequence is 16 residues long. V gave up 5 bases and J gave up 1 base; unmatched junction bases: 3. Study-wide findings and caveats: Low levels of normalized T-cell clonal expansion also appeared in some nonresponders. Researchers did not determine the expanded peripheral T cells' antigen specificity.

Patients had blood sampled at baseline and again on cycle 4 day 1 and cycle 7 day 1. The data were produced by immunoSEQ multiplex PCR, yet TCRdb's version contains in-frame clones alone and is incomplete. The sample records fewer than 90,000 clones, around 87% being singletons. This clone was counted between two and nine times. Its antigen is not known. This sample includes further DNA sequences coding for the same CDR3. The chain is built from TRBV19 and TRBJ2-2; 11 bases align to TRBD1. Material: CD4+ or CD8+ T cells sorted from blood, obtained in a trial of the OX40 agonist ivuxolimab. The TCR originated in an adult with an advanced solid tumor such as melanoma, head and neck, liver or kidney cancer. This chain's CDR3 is CASSGQGARNTGELFF. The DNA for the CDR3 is TGTGCCAGTAGTGGACAGGGGGCAAGGAACACCGGGGAGCTGTTTTTT.